The 3 T cell receptor beta chains below come from one sample, sequenced in a study of cytomegalovirus exposure and HLA in healthy donors. PCR primers comprised 60 Vbeta and 13 Jbeta primers. Sequencing used immunoSEQ multiplex PCR; TCRdb keeps in-frame clones, though not all of them. The sample includes 150,000 to 200,000 clones, roughly 73% of them seen just once. The sequenced sample consisted of PBMCs. The receptor set was obtained from a woman aged 25-40 years in good health and CMV-seronegative.

The chain combines TRBV7-9 with TRBJ2-5; 11 nucleotides align to TRBD1. Germline loops: CDR1 SEHNR, CDR2 FQNEAQ (reference sequence). The CDR3 length is 15 residues. V lost 5 bases, J lost 3 bases, and 5 bases stayed unmatched. The CDR3 sequence is CASSEGQGAKETQYF. CDR3 DNA sequence: TGTGCCAGCAGCGAAGGACAGGGGGCGAAAGAGACCCAGTACTTC.

The chain combines TRBV29-1 with TRBJ2-7, with a tentative D call TRBD2 (6 bases). The CDR3 is made up of 14 amino acids. CDR1 is SQVTM and CDR2 is ANQGSEA in the germline V gene. Trimming shortened V by 1 base and J by 2 bases, and 12 bases separated the two germline ends. The CDR3 DNA follows: TGCAGCGTTGAAGGCCCTCGGGAGCCCTACGAGCAGTACTTC. It codes for CSVEGPREPYEQYF.

This chain links TRBV11-2 with TRBJ2-5, with a weak D call TRBD1 (6 bases). This CDR3 has 15 residues. V was pared by 4 bases and J by 5 bases, with 17 bases between. Germline V CDR1 and CDR2: SGHAT, FQNNGV. CDR3 loop: CASSSAGATGETQYF. The CDR3 DNA follows: TGTGCCAGCAGCTCCGCAGGGGCGACCGGGGAGACCCAGTACTTC.